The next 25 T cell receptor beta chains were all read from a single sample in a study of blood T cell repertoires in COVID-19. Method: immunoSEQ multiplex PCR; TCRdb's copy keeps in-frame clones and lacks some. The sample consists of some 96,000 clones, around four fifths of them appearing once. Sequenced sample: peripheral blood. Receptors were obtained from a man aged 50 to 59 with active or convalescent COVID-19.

The CDR3 DNA sequence: TGTGCCAGCAGCTTGGATCAGGGGGCCCGTGGCTACACCTTC. It yields the protein CASSLDQGARGYTF. The rearrangement uses TRBV5-4 and TRBJ1-2; TRBD1 matches at 8 bases. Germline CDR1 reads SGHNT; CDR2 reads YYREEE (reference sequence). V lost 0 bases, J lost 7 bases, and 5 bases stayed unmatched. The CDR3 contains 14 residues.

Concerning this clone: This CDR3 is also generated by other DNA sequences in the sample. The chain's CDR3 is CASSAGTGGGQPQHF. The CDR3 DNA follows: TGTGCCAGCAGCGCCGGGACAGGGGGCGGTCAGCCCCAGCATTTT. The chain recombines TRBV9 with TRBJ1-5; 12 bases agree with TRBD1. CDR1 and CDR2 (germline): SGDLS, YYNGEE. This CDR3 spans 15 amino acids. Trimming removed 3 bases from V and 6 bases from J; junction bases left unmatched: 4.

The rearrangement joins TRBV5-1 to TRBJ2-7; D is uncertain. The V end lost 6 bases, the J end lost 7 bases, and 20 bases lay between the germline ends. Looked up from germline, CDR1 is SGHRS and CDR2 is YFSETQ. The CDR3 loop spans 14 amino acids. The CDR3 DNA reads TGCGCCAGCACCGCAGGCGCCTTTGCTTGGGAGCAGTACTTC. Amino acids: CASTAGAFAWEQYF.

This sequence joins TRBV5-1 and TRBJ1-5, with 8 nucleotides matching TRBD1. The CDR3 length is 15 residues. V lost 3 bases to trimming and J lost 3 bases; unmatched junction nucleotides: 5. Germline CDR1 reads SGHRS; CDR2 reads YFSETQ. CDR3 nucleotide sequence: TGCGCCAGCAGCTCCGGACAGGGAGTCAATCAGCCCCAGCATTTT. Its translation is CASSSGQGVNQPQHF. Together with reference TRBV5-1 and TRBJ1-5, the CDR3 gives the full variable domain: KAGVTQTPRYLIKTRGQQVTLSCSPISGHRSVSWYQQTPGQGLQFLFEYFSETQRNKGNFPGRFSGRQFSNSRSEMNVSTLELGDSALYLCASSSGQGVNQPQHFGDGTRLSIL.

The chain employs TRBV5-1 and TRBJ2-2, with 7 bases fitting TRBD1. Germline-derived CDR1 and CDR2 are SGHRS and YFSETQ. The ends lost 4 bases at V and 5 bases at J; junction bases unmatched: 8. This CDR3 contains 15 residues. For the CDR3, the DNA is TGCGCCAGCAGCCTAACGACAGGGCGGACCGGGGAGCTGTTTTTT. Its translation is CASSLTTGRTGELFF.

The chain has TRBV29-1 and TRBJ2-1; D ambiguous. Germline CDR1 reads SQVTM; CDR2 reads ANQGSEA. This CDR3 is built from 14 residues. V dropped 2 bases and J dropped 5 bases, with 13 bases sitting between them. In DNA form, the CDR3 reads TGCAGCGTTGAAAGTACGGTCCGCGACAATGAGCAGTTCTTC. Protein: CSVESTVRDNEQFF.

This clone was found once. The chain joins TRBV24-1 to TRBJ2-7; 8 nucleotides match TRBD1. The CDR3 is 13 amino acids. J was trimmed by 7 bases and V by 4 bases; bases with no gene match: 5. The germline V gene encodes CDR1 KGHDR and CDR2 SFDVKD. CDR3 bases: TGTGCCACCAGTGACCAGGGGGCACGGGAGCAGTACTTC. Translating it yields CATSDQGAREQYF.

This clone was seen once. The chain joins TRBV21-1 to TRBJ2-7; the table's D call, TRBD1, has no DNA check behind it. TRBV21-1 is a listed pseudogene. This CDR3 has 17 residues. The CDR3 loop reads CASRVTNPRVQGYEQYF. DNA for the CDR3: TGTGCCAGCAGAGTAACTAACCCCAGGGTTCAGGGCTACGAGCAGTACTTC.

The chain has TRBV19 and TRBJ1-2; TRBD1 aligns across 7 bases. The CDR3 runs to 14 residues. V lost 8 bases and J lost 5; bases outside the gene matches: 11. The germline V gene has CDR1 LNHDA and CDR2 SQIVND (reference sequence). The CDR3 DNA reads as TGTGCCAGTTGGGACAGACAGGCCTTTTATGGCTACACCTTC. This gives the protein CASWDRQAFYGYTF.

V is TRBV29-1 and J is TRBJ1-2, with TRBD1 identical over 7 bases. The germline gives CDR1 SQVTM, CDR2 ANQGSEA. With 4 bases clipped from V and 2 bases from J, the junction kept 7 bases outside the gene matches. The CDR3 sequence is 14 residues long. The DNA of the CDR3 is TGCAGCGTTGGGGAGGTGACAGGGAACTATGGCTACACCTTC. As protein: CSVGEVTGNYGYTF.

The CDR3 DNA follows: TGTGCCAGCTGGCGACTAGCGAGCAATGAGCAGTTCTTC. It codes for CASWRLASNEQFF. This rearrangement joins TRBV6-5 to TRBJ2-1; 8 bases fit TRBD2. V shed 8 bases and J 6 bases; nucleotides not matched to a gene: 6. This CDR3 is 13 amino acids long. Germline lookup yields CDR1 MNHEY and CDR2 SVGAGI.

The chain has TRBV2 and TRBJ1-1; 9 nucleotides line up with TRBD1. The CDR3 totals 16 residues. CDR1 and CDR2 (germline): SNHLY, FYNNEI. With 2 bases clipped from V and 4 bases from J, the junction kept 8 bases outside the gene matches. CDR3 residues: CASSESTGGIGTEAFF. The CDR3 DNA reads TGTGCCAGCAGTGAAAGTACAGGGGGCATCGGCACTGAAGCTTTCTTT.

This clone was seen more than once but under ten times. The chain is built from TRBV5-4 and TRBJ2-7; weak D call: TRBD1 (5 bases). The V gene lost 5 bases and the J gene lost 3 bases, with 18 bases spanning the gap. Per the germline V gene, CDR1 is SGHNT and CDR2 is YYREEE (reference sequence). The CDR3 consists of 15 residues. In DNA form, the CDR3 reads TGTGCCAGCAGGCAAGGGGTCCTGGAATTCTACGAGCAGTACTTC. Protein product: CASRQGVLEFYEQYF.

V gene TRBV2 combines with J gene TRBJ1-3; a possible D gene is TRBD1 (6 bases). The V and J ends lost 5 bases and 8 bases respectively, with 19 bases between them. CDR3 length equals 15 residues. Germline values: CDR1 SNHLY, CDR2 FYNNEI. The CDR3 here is CASSSDQGFAYTIYF. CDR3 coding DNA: TGTGCCAGCAGTAGCGACCAGGGGTTCGCGTACACCATATATTTT. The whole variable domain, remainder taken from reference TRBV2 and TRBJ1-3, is EPEVTQTPSHQVTQMGQEVILRCVPISNHLYFYWYRQILGQKVEFLVSFYNNEISEKSEIFDDQFSVERPDGSNFTLKIRSTKLEDSAMYFCASSSDQGFAYTIYFGEGSWLTVV.

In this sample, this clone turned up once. The CDR3 DNA reads TGTGCCAGCAGTGTAGTGGGGAGCACTGAAGCTTTCTTT. It is translated as CASSVVGSTEAFF. The chain uses TRBV2 and TRBJ1-1; D uncertain. Trimming cost V 4 bases and J 4 bases, with 10 bases left between them. The germline V gene encodes CDR1 SNHLY and CDR2 FYNNEI. The CDR3 consists of 13 residues.

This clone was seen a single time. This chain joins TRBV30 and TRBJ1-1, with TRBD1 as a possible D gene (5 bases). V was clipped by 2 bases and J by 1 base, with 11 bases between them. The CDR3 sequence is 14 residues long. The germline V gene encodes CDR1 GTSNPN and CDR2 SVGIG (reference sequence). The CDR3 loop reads CAWSRGLGNTEAFF. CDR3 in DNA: TGTGCCTGGAGTAGGGGCCTGGGGAACACTGAAGCTTTCTTT. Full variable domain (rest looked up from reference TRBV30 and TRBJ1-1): SQTIHQWPATLVQPVGSPLSLECTVEGTSNPNLYWYRQAAGRGLQLLFYSVGIGQISSEVPQNLSASRPQDRQFILSSKKLLLSDSGFYLCAWSRGLGNTEAFFGQGTRLTVV.

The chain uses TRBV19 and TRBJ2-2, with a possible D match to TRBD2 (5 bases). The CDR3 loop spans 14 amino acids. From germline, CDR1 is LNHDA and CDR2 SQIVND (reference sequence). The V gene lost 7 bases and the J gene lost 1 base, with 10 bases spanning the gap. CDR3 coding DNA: TGTGCCAGTACTCTAGCAGTGAACACCGGGGAGCTGTTTTTT. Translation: CASTLAVNTGELFF.

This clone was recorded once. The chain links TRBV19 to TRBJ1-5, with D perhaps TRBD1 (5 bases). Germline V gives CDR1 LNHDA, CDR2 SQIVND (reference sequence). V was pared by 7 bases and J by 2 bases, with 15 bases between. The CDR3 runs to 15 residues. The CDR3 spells CASTIGPGGNQPQHF. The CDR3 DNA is TGTGCCAGTACCATCGGTCCGGGGGGCAATCAGCCCCAGCATTTT. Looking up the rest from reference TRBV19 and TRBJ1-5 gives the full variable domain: DGGITQSPKYLFRKEGQNVTLSCEQNLNHDAMYWYRQDPGQGLRLIYYSQIVNDFQKGDIAEGYSVSREKKESFPLTVTSAQKNPTAFYLCASTIGPGGNQPQHFGDGTRLSIL.

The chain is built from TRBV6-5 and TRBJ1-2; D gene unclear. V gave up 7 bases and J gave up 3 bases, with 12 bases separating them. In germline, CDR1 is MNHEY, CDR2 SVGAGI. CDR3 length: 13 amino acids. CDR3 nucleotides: TGTGCCAGCACCGGGATCCGGGACTATGGCTACACCTTC. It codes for CASTGIRDYGYTF.

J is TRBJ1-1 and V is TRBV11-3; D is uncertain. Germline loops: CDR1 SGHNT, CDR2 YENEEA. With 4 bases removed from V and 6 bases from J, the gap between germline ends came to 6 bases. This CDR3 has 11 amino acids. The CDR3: CASSSPAEAFF. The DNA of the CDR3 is TGTGCCAGCAGCTCGCCGGCTGAAGCTTTCTTT. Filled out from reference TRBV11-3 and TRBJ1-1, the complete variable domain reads EAGVVQSPRYKIIEKKQPVAFWCNPISGHNTLYWYLQNLGQGPELLIRYENEEAVDDSQLPKDRFSAERLKGVDSTLKIQPAELGDSAVYLCASSSPAEAFFGQGTRLTVV.

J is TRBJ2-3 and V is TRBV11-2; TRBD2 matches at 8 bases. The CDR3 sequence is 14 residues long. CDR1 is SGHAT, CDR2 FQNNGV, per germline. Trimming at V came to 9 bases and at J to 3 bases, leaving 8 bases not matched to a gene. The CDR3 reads CASQERERTDTQYF. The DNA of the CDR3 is TGTGCCAGTCAAGAGCGGGAGCGTACAGATACGCAGTATTTT.

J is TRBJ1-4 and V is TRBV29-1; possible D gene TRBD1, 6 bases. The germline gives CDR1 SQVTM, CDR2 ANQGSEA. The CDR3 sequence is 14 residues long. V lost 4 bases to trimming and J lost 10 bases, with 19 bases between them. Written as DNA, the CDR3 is TGCAGCGTTGGCCCGGACAGTTTAAAAGGAAAACTGTTTTTT. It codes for CSVGPDSLKGKLFF.

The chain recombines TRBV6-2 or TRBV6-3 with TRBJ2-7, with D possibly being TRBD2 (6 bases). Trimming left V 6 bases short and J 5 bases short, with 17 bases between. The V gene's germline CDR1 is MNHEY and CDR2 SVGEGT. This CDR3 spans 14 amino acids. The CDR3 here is CASSPPGTPNEQYF. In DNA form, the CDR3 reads TGTGCCAGCAGCCCCCCCGGGACTCCGAACGAGCAGTACTTC.

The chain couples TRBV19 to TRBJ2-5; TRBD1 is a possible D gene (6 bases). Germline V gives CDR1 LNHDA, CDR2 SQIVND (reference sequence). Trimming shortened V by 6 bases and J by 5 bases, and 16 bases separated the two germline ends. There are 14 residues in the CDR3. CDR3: CASSPQQGYETQYF. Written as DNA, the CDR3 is TGTGCCAGTAGCCCCCAACAGGGCTATGAGACCCAGTACTTC.

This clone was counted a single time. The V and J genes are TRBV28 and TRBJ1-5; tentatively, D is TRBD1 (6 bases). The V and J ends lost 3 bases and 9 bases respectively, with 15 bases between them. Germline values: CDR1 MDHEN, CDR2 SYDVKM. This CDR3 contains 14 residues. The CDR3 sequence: CASSLGGGYWPQHF. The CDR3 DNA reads TGTGCCAGCAGTTTGGGGGGGGGCTATTGGCCCCAGCATTTT. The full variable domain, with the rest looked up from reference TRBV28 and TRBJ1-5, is DVKVTQSSRYLVKRTGEKVFLECVQDMDHENMFWYRQDPGLGLRLIYFSYDVKMKEKGDIPEGYSVSREKKERFSLILESASTNQTSMYLCASSLGGGYWPQHFGDGTRLSIL.